Presented here are 20 T cell receptor beta chains from one specimen sequenced in a study of blood T cell repertoires in COVID-19. Produced via immunoSEQ multiplex PCR; TCRdb's table is partial and in-frame only. The sample has 200,000 to 250,000 clones, approximately 82% seen once. Sequenced input: PBMCs or T cells enriched from blood (not recorded which). The receptors shown here come from a man in his forties who had recovered from COVID-19.

V usage is TRBV5-4 and J usage is TRBJ2-2; maybe TRBD2 (5 bases). Germline CDR1 reads SGHNT; CDR2 reads YYREEE (reference sequence). This CDR3 is 15 amino acids long. V gave up 3 bases and J gave up 1 base, with 10 bases separating them. The CDR3 DNA sequence: TGTGCCAGCAGCTACAATGCGGGGAACACCGGGGAGCTGTTTTTT. This sequence encodes CASSYNAGNTGELFF.

A single count supports this clone. The chain combines TRBV9 with TRBJ1-1, with D unresolved. Germline lookup yields CDR1 SGDLS and CDR2 YYNGEE. Trimming stripped 0 bases from V and 1 base from J, with 13 bases between. The CDR3 is made up of 16 amino acids. The DNA for the CDR3 is TGTGCCAGCAGCGTAGCGGGGTCGCAGTCGAACACTGAAGCTTTCTTT. Protein sequence: CASSVAGSQSNTEAFF.

This chain uses TRBV19 with TRBJ1-1; possibly TRBD1 for D (6 bases). V lost 5 bases, J lost 1 base, and 14 bases lay in between. This CDR3 has 15 residues. CDR1 and CDR2 (germline): LNHDA, SQIVND (reference sequence). This chain's CDR3 is CASSLPGTKNTEAFF. CDR3 sequence (DNA): TGTGCCAGTAGTCTGCCCGGGACAAAGAACACTGAAGCTTTCTTT.

This chain uses TRBV2 with TRBJ1-1; D is unclear. With 7 bases removed from V and 1 base from J, the gap between germline ends came to 13 bases. The CDR3 spans 14 residues. CDR1 and CDR2 (germline): SNHLY, FYNNEI. CDR3 region: CASMLASPNTEAFF. CDR3 bases: TGTGCCAGCATGCTTGCTAGTCCGAACACTGAAGCTTTCTTT.

This clone has more than one count but fewer than ten. The chain is built from TRBV18 and TRBJ1-1; 7 bases are shared with TRBD1. This CDR3 has 14 amino acids. Germline assignment: CDR1 KGHSH and CDR2 LQKENI. The junction had 9 bases not matched to a gene; V was cut back by 3 bases and J by 8 bases. CDR3: CASSPLGTAQEAFF. CDR3 nucleotides: TGTGCCAGCTCACCCTTAGGGACAGCACAGGAAGCTTTCTTT.

J is TRBJ1-2 and V is TRBV7-9, with 11 bases fitting TRBD1. Unmatched junction bases numbered 5, after V lost 5 bases and J lost 0 bases. Germline CDR1 is SEHNR and CDR2 is FQNEAQ (reference sequence). The CDR3 has 16 residues. CDR3 sequence (DNA): TGTGCCAGCAGCAGGACAGGGGGCCATGCTAACTATGGCTACACCTTC. Residues: CASSRTGGHANYGYTF.

This sequence joins TRBV7-2 and TRBJ1-3; 10 nucleotides match TRBD1. CDR1 is SGHTA, CDR2 FQGNSA, per germline. CDR3 size: 16 residues. Trimming cost V 4 bases and J 2 bases; bases outside gene matches: 5. CDR3 protein: CASSSRTGGTGNTIYF. The CDR3 DNA sequence: TGTGCCAGCAGCTCCCGGACAGGGGGTACTGGAAACACCATATATTTT.

V is TRBV28 and J is TRBJ2-1, with TRBD1 identical over 10 bases. V lost 3 bases to trimming and J lost 3 bases; unmatched junction nucleotides: 5. The CDR3 runs to 16 residues. The germline V gene has CDR1 MDHEN and CDR2 SYDVKM. CDR3 coding DNA: TGTGCCAGCAGTTTCGCCGGGACAGGGGACTACAATGAGCAGTTCTTC. Translation gives CASSFAGTGDYNEQFF.

The chain joins TRBV3-1 (or the pseudogene TRBV3-2) to TRBJ1-1; 7 bases fit TRBD1. Germline trimming cut 4 bases from V and 4 bases from J; bases unmatched to any gene: 3. From germline, CDR1 is LGHDT and CDR2 YNNKEL (reference sequence). This CDR3 is built from 13 residues. The CDR3 spells CASSPRGSTEAFF. CDR3 bases: TGTGCCAGCAGCCCCAGGGGGTCCACTGAAGCTTTCTTT.

The genes are TRBV18 and TRBJ1-1, with D maybe TRBD1 (6 bases). V was clipped by 3 bases and J by 5 bases, with 16 bases between them. This CDR3 contains 15 residues. CDR1 and CDR2 (germline): KGHSH, LQKENI. CDR3 bases: TGTGCCAGCTCACCCCGACAGGTCAGGGAGACTGAAGCTTTCTTT. The encoded protein is CASSPRQVRETEAFF.

V is TRBV6-6 and J is TRBJ1-2; 9 positions match TRBD1. Losses at the gene ends were 4 bases for V and 3 bases for J; bases not matched to a gene: 3. Germline V gene sequence: CDR1 MNHNY, CDR2 SVGAGI (reference sequence). CDR3 length: 14 amino acids. The CDR3 spells CASSWDRADYGYTF. The CDR3 DNA follows: TGTGCCAGCAGTTGGGACAGGGCGGACTATGGCTACACCTTC.

The chain links TRBV5-1 to TRBJ2-1, with a possible D match to TRBD2 (6 bases). CDR1 is SGHRS, CDR2 YFSETQ, per germline. The V and J ends lost 5 bases and 4 bases respectively, with 7 bases between them. CDR3 length: 12 residues. CDR3 nucleotide sequence: TGCGCCAGCAGGGAGGGTTACAATGAGCAGTTCTTC. This sequence encodes CASREGYNEQFF. The full variable domain, with the rest looked up from reference TRBV5-1 and TRBJ2-1, is KAGVTQTPRYLIKTRGQQVTLSCSPISGHRSVSWYQQTPGQGLQFLFEYFSETQRNKGNFPGRFSGRQFSNSRSEMNVSTLELGDSALYLCASREGYNEQFFGPGTRLTVL.

The chain couples TRBV9 to TRBJ1-4, with D possibly matching TRBD1 (5 bases). CDR3 length: 15 residues. Germline assignment: CDR1 SGDLS and CDR2 YYNGEE. V was trimmed by 6 bases and J by 3 bases, leaving 15 bases between them. The CDR3 loop reads CASTVSGSPNEKLFF. CDR3 sequence (DNA): TGTGCCAGCACGGTTTCAGGGTCCCCTAATGAAAAACTGTTTTTT.

This clone was counted only a few times. The chain employs TRBV27 and TRBJ2-3; 10 bases line up with TRBD2. CDR1 and CDR2 from the germline V gene are MNHEY and SMNVEV (reference sequence). The CDR3 consists of 13 residues. V lost 6 bases to trimming and J lost 3 bases; unmatched junction nucleotides: 0. The CDR3 nucleotides read TGTGCCAGCAGGACTAGCGGGACAGATACGCAGTATTTT. This codes for CASRTSGTDTQYF.

The gene calls are TRBV18 and TRBJ2-7, with 9 bases identical to TRBD2. The CDR3 contains 16 residues. The J segment lost 2 bases and the V segment lost 6 bases, leaving 11 bases of the junction unmatched. The germline V gene encodes CDR1 KGHSH and CDR2 LQKENI. CDR3 residues: CASSPPRLAGAYEQYF. The CDR3 DNA is TGTGCCAGCTCCCCTCCGAGGTTAGCGGGGGCCTACGAGCAGTACTTC.

V is TRBV4-2 and J is TRBJ1-5; D may be TRBD1 (5 bases). The CDR3 loop spans 15 amino acids. The germline gives CDR1 LGHNA, CDR2 YNFKEQ. The V end was cut by 5 bases, the J end by 5 bases, with 16 bases between. CDR3 loop: CASSSRGGEDQPQHF. The CDR3 DNA reads TGTGCCAGCAGCAGCCGTGGGGGGGAGGATCAGCCCCAGCATTTT.

The V gene is TRBV7-8, the J gene TRBJ1-2, with 8 bases that match TRBD1. CDR1 and CDR2 from the germline V gene are SGHVS and FQNEAQ. The CDR3 totals 15 residues. Losses at the gene ends were 5 bases for V and 0 bases for J; bases not matched to a gene: 5. CDR3 in DNA: TGTGCCAGCAGCCTCGGGACAGGCTCTAACTATGGCTACACCTTC. It codes for CASSLGTGSNYGYTF.

This rearrangement joins TRBV12-3 or TRBV12-4 to TRBJ2-1, with 9 bases lining up with TRBD2. There are 13 residues in the CDR3. Trimming removed 6 bases from V and 7 bases from J; junction bases left unmatched: 4. The CDR3 sequence is CASSAGGVNEQFF. The DNA for the CDR3 is TGTGCCAGCAGCGCGGGAGGGGTAAATGAGCAGTTCTTC.

The CDR3 region is CASSIGRRGMSYEQYF. CDR3 bases: TGTGCCAGTAGTATAGGACGTAGGGGGATGTCCTACGAGCAGTACTTC. The rearrangement joins TRBV19 to TRBJ2-7, with a possible D match to TRBD1 (6 bases). V lost 1 base and J 1 base, leaving 14 bases between the germline ends. The CDR3 is 16 amino acids. Germline CDR1 is LNHDA and CDR2 is SQIVND (reference sequence).

This chain links TRBV2 with TRBJ2-5; D call uncertain. Germline CDR1 and CDR2: SNHLY and FYNNEI. This CDR3 region has 13 residues. V was shortened by 4 bases and J by 1 base, with 7 bases between the two germline ends. The DNA for the CDR3 is TGTGCCAGCAGTGCAGGCTCCCAAGAGACCCAGTACTTC. Protein: CASSAGSQETQYF. Filled out from reference TRBV2 and TRBJ2-5, the complete variable domain reads EPEVTQTPSHQVTQMGQEVILRCVPISNHLYFYWYRQILGQKVEFLVSFYNNEISEKSEIFDDQFSVERPDGSNFTLKIRSTKLEDSAMYFCASSAGSQETQYFGPGTRLLVL.